This T cell receptor beta chain was recovered during a study of shared clonotypes between healthy human individuals. Overall study context: CD4 naive and CD4 memory each took three plates per donor, while CD8 naive took two and CD8 memory one. The study's findings and limits: Shared clonotypes across all four donors exceeded non-shared ones in generation probability. Limited genetic and exposure-history diversity came from having few donors.

The CDR3 is 12 residues long. Trimming cost V 3 bases and J 5 bases, with 7 bases left between them. In germline, CDR1 is MNHEY, CDR2 SMNVEV (reference sequence). Clones were sequenced by immunoSEQ multiplex PCR, and TCRdb holds only the in-frame ones, with some missing. This repertoire shows some 660,000 clones, 55% to 85% found once; its top ten account for around 1.8%. Details on this clone: The antigen is unknown. Different DNA sequences within this sample yield the same CDR3.

This chain connects TRBV27 to TRBJ1-1; no firm D call. The clonotype was recovered from a woman in her twenties or thirties in good health. What was sequenced was memory CD4+ T cells sorted from blood. Subset denoted: CD45RA-negative fraction. In DNA form, the CDR3 reads TGTGCCAGCAGTTTTAGAGGGACTGAAGCTTTCTTT. The encoded protein is CASSFRGTEAFF.